The entry below gives a single T cell receptor beta chain sequence along with its context. Antigen: not known. Profiled with immunoSEQ multiplex PCR; TCRdb holds only in-frame clones, not every one. The data show about 86,000 clones, with roughly 90% seen just once and less than 8.5% held by the top ten. Second-dose recipients at about 4 or about 12 weeks were treated as one pooled group. The sample originates from a study of T cell responses to AZD1222 COVID-19 vaccine. Study-level findings and limits: Donors were largely white British and mainly female; clonal diversity was possibly underestimated.

The CDR3 totals 13 residues. Looked up from germline, CDR1 is MRHNA and CDR2 is SNTAGT. V was clipped by 3 bases and J by 7 bases, with 9 bases between them. The sequence derives from an adult who received the AZD1222 COVID-19 vaccine. The chain uses TRBV6-4 and TRBJ2-2; no clear D gene. The material was peripheral blood, obtained 28 days after the second AZD1222 dose. This CDR3 is CASSEEENGELFF. CDR3 DNA: TGTGCCAGCAGTGAAGAGGAGAACGGGGAGCTGTTTTTT.